Listed below are T cell receptor beta chains from one sample, sequenced in a study of blood T cell repertoires in COVID-19. Here immunoSEQ multiplex PCR was the method, and the copy in TCRdb shows in-frame clones only, minus some. The table lists about 75,000 clones, 85% to 90% of them singletons. Sequenced: peripheral blood. These receptor sequences come from a human donor in a cohort sampled during active COVID-19. Each CDR3 is given with its conserved first and last residue. Each record gives: J gene, D gene, V gene, clone size, CDR3 protein, CDR3 DNA. D genes are given only for firm matches. Expanded clones get a size class; other rows say once, few or many, or leave the size out.

j_gene: TRBJ2-3
d_gene: .
v_gene: TRBV7-2
abundance: .
CDR3aa: CASSFSGDTQYF
CDR3nt: TGTGCCAGCAGCTTCAGCGGAGATACGCAGTATTTT

j_gene: TRBJ2-2
d_gene: .
v_gene: TRBV29-1
abundance: .
CDR3aa: CSYQGLGTGELFF
CDR3nt: TGCAGCTACCAGGGGTTGGGCACCGGGGAGCTGTTTTTT

j_gene: TRBJ2-7
d_gene: .
v_gene: TRBV2
abundance: .
CDR3aa: CASGRDSILGQYF
CDR3nt: TGTGCCAGCGGCCGGGACTCCATTCTCGGGCAGTACTTC

j_gene: TRBJ1-1
d_gene: TRBD1
v_gene: TRBV18
abundance: .
CDR3aa: CASSPFLQGSNRDEAFF
CDR3nt: TGTGCCAGCTCACCATTCTTACAGGGGTCGAATCGGGATGAAGCTTTCTTT

j_gene: TRBJ1-1
d_gene: .
v_gene: TRBV20-1
abundance: .
CDR3aa: CSAPGYTEAFF
CDR3nt: TGCAGTGCTCCGGGGTACACTGAAGCTTTCTTT

j_gene: TRBJ2-2
d_gene: TRBD2
v_gene: TRBV2
abundance: once
CDR3aa: CASSGTSGSRELFF
CDR3nt: TGTGCCAGCAGTGGGACTAGCGGGAGCAGGGAGCTGTTTTTT

j_gene: TRBJ2-2
d_gene: TRBD2
v_gene: TRBV5-3
abundance: .
CDR3aa: CARSLEASGSRNTGELFF
CDR3nt: TGTGCCAGAAGCTTGGAGGCTAGCGGGAGCCGAAACACCGGGGAGCTGTTTTTT

j_gene: TRBJ1-2
d_gene: TRBD1
v_gene: TRBV10-3
abundance: .
CDR3aa: CAISDRLSQTGGGYTF
CDR3nt: TGTGCCATCAGTGACCGGCTCTCCCAGACAGGGGGTGGCTACACCTTC

j_gene: TRBJ1-1
d_gene: TRBD1
v_gene: TRBV6-5
abundance: .
CDR3aa: CASSADRGDTEAFF
CDR3nt: TGTGCCAGCAGCGCGGACAGGGGAGATACTGAAGCTTTCTTT

j_gene: TRBJ1-5
d_gene: TRBD1
v_gene: TRBV14
abundance: .
CDR3aa: CASSLYRGQPQHF
CDR3nt: TGTGCCAGCAGCCTCTACAGGGGGCAGCCCCAGCATTTT

j_gene: TRBJ2-3
d_gene: TRBD2
v_gene: TRBV19
abundance: once
CDR3aa: CASSNRGSGGSADTQYF
CDR3nt: TGTGCCAGTAGCAATCGTGGTAGCGGGGGGTCTGCAGATACGCAGTATTTT

j_gene: TRBJ2-7
d_gene: TRBD2
v_gene: TRBV3-1/TRBV3-2
abundance: .
CDR3aa: CASSLGLAGVLPYEQYF
CDR3nt: TGTGCCAGCAGCCTCGGACTAGCGGGCGTCCTTCCCTACGAGCAGTACTTC

j_gene: TRBJ1-4
d_gene: .
v_gene: TRBV25-1
abundance: .
CDR3aa: CASSEWVQDEKLFF
CDR3nt: TGTGCCAGCAGTGAATGGGTGCAGGATGAAAAACTGTTTTTT

j_gene: TRBJ2-7
d_gene: .
v_gene: TRBV21-1
abundance: .
CDR3aa: CASSKAKTGTGCFRPSYEQYF
CDR3nt: TGTGCCAGCAGCAAAGCGAAAACCGGGACAGGGTGCTTTAGGCCATCCTACGAGCAGTACTTC

j_gene: TRBJ1-2
d_gene: .
v_gene: TRBV4-1
abundance: .
CDR3aa: CASSQDPTGVYGYTF
CDR3nt: TGCGCCAGCAGCCAAGATCCTACGGGGGTCTATGGCTACACCTTC

j_gene: TRBJ1-4
d_gene: .
v_gene: TRBV18
abundance: .
CDR3aa: CASSPDSKLFF
CDR3nt: TGTGCCAGCTCACCAGACAGTAAACTGTTTTTT

j_gene: TRBJ1-5
d_gene: TRBD1
v_gene: TRBV19
abundance: once
CDR3aa: CASSTRDREGQPQHF
CDR3nt: TGTGCCAGTAGTACCCGGGACAGGGAAGGTCAGCCCCAGCATTTT

j_gene: TRBJ2-1
d_gene: .
v_gene: TRBV6-5
abundance: .
CDR3aa: CASSYSIGGSYNEQFF
CDR3nt: TGTGCCAGCAGTTACTCGATAGGGGGCTCCTACAATGAGCAGTTCTTC

j_gene: TRBJ2-7
d_gene: .
v_gene: TRBV28
abundance: .
CDR3aa: CASSHGQRSYEQYF
CDR3nt: TGTGCCAGCAGTCATGGCCAGAGGTCCTACGAGCAGTACTTC

j_gene: TRBJ2-3
d_gene: TRBD2
v_gene: TRBV18
abundance: .
CDR3aa: CASLHGTSGRDTDTQYF
CDR3nt: TGTGCCAGCTTACACGGGACTAGCGGTAGAGACACAGATACGCAGTATTTT

j_gene: TRBJ2-3
d_gene: .
v_gene: TRBV5-1
abundance: .
CDR3aa: CASSLGDTTDTQYF
CDR3nt: TGCGCCAGCAGCTTGGGAGACACCACAGATACGCAGTATTTT

j_gene: TRBJ2-7
d_gene: TRBD1
v_gene: TRBV5-4
abundance: .
CDR3aa: CASRSDRGFGEQYF
CDR3nt: TGTGCCAGCAGATCCGACAGGGGGTTCGGCGAGCAGTACTTC

j_gene: TRBJ2-1
d_gene: .
v_gene: TRBV11-3
abundance: .
CDR3aa: CASSLDPLKDGGNEQFF
CDR3nt: TGTGCCAGCAGCTTAGATCCACTCAAGGACGGGGGCAATGAGCAGTTCTTC

j_gene: TRBJ2-7
d_gene: .
v_gene: TRBV6-1
abundance: .
CDR3aa: CASSEVAQGGIYEQYF
CDR3nt: TGTGCCAGCAGTGAAGTCGCGCAGGGGGGAATCTACGAGCAGTACTTC

j_gene: TRBJ1-2
d_gene: TRBD1
v_gene: TRBV6-2/TRBV6-3
abundance: .
CDR3aa: CASSYSTGDRQYFNYGYTF
CDR3nt: TGTGCCAGCAGTTACTCTACCGGGGACAGACAGTACTTTAACTATGGCTACACCTTC

j_gene: TRBJ2-1
d_gene: .
v_gene: TRBV6-5
abundance: .
CDR3aa: CASSYFATGYNEQFF
CDR3nt: TGTGCCAGCAGTTACTTTGCGACAGGATACAATGAGCAGTTCTTC

j_gene: TRBJ1-1
d_gene: TRBD1
v_gene: TRBV9
abundance: once
CDR3aa: CASSGLGTGDTEAFF
CDR3nt: TGTGCCAGCAGCGGCCTCGGGACAGGGGATACTGAAGCTTTCTTT

j_gene: TRBJ2-7
d_gene: .
v_gene: TRBV6-6
abundance: .
CDR3aa: CASSLFTSSYEQYF
CDR3nt: TGTGCCAGCAGTCTATTCACTAGCTCCTACGAGCAGTACTTC

j_gene: TRBJ1-1
d_gene: TRBD1
v_gene: TRBV6-2/TRBV6-3
abundance: .
CDR3aa: CASSPGQGDTEAFF
CDR3nt: TGTGCCAGCAGTCCGGGACAGGGGGACACTGAAGCTTTCTTT

j_gene: TRBJ2-1
d_gene: .
v_gene: TRBV4-1
abundance: .
CDR3aa: CASSPLGRRHEQFF
CDR3nt: TGCGCCAGCAGCCCCCTGGGCCGCCGCCACGAGCAGTTCTTC

j_gene: TRBJ2-7
d_gene: TRBD1
v_gene: TRBV10-3
abundance: .
CDR3aa: CATASGQGAKSLAYEQYF
CDR3nt: TGTGCCACCGCATCGGGACAGGGGGCAAAATCGCTAGCCTACGAGCAGTACTTC

j_gene: TRBJ1-4
d_gene: .
v_gene: TRBV6-1
abundance: .
CDR3aa: CASSETGTSNEKLFF
CDR3nt: TGTGCCAGCAGTGAAACCGGGACAAGTAATGAAAAACTGTTTTTT

j_gene: TRBJ2-3
d_gene: TRBD2
v_gene: TRBV2
abundance: .
CDR3aa: CASTPGRGGHKRDTQYF
CDR3nt: TGTGCCAGCACCCCCGGGCGGGGGGGCCATAAGAGAGATACGCAGTATTTT

j_gene: TRBJ2-7
d_gene: TRBD1
v_gene: TRBV2
abundance: .
CDR3aa: CASSLQGQGKGEQYF
CDR3nt: TGTGCCAGCAGTTTACAGGGACAGGGGAAAGGCGAGCAGTACTTC

j_gene: TRBJ1-6
d_gene: TRBD1
v_gene: TRBV2
abundance: few
CDR3aa: CASISDRDRSPLHF
CDR3nt: TGTGCCAGCATATCGGACAGGGATAGGTCACCCCTCCACTTT

j_gene: TRBJ1-3
d_gene: TRBD1
v_gene: TRBV5-1
abundance: .
CDR3aa: CASSFEGQFSGNTIYF
CDR3nt: TGCGCCAGCAGCTTTGAGGGACAGTTCTCTGGAAACACCATATATTTT

j_gene: TRBJ1-4
d_gene: .
v_gene: TRBV29-1
abundance: .
CDR3aa: CSVVETTNEKLFF
CDR3nt: TGCAGCGTTGTGGAGACAACTAATGAAAAACTGTTTTTT

j_gene: TRBJ2-7
d_gene: .
v_gene: TRBV19
abundance: .
CDR3aa: CASSISAGRGYEQYF
CDR3nt: TGTGCCAGTAGTATTTCGGCCGGACGAGGGTACGAGCAGTACTTC

j_gene: TRBJ1-3
d_gene: TRBD1
v_gene: TRBV3-1/TRBV3-2
abundance: .
CDR3aa: CASSQDLRGRGNTIYF
CDR3nt: TGTGCCAGCAGCCAAGATCTCAGGGGGCGCGGAAACACCATATATTTT

j_gene: TRBJ1-2
d_gene: .
v_gene: TRBV3-1/TRBV3-2
abundance: .
CDR3aa: CASSLTGTNYGYTF
CDR3nt: TGTGCCAGCAGTCTGACAGGCACTAACTATGGCTACACCTTC

j_gene: TRBJ1-2
d_gene: .
v_gene: TRBV18
abundance: .
CDR3aa: CASSTDNNYGYTF
CDR3nt: TGTGCCAGCTCAACCGACAATAACTATGGCTACACCTTC

j_gene: TRBJ1-1
d_gene: .
v_gene: TRBV4-1
abundance: .
CDR3aa: CASSQDLAGVGTEAFF
CDR3nt: TGCGCCAGCAGCCAAGATCTGGCAGGGGTGGGGACTGAAGCTTTCTTT

j_gene: TRBJ1-3
d_gene: .
v_gene: TRBV4-1
abundance: .
CDR3aa: CASSLRVPGNTIYF
CDR3nt: TGCGCCAGCAGCCTCAGGGTTCCGGGAAACACCATATATTTT

j_gene: TRBJ2-1
d_gene: TRBD2
v_gene: TRBV6-5
abundance: .
CDR3aa: CASGSSGYNEQFF
CDR3nt: TGTGCCAGCGGGTCTAGCGGCTACAATGAGCAGTTCTTC

j_gene: TRBJ2-3
d_gene: TRBD2
v_gene: TRBV11-2
abundance: .
CDR3aa: CASQRASGSRTDTQYF
CDR3nt: TGTGCCAGCCAACGGGCTAGCGGGAGTCGGACAGATACGCAGTATTTT

j_gene: TRBJ2-3
d_gene: .
v_gene: TRBV27
abundance: .
CDR3aa: CASSVYGQGNTDTQYF
CDR3nt: TGTGCCAGCAGCGTTTATGGGCAGGGCAACACAGATACGCAGTATTTT